This record looks at one TCR beta chain sequence and its context. Its antigen is unknown. V trimming: 6 bases; J trimming: 5 bases; junction bases outside the gene matches: 12. Germline loops: CDR1 LGHDT, CDR2 YNNKEL (reference sequence). This CDR3 contains 16 residues. TCR beta CDR3 regions were amplified from RNA transcripts. The TCR CDR3 first-round RT-PCR relied on the HTBI primer set. Each CDR3 protein gets one entry after TCRdb re-called the multiplex PCR reads with MiXCR. The profile shows some 340,000 distinct CDR3 sequences, approximately 13% of them singletons. This sample was taken from a study of T cells in Graves' hyperthyroidism and ophthalmopathy. Study-wide context: Blood was drawn when the patient was first diagnosed and still untreated.

General study findings and limits: Most thyroid clonotypes expanded above 0.001 were also detected in blood. Ophthalmopathy was predicted by the model a median of around 5.9 months ahead of onset.

The chain joins TRBV3-1 to TRBJ2-5, with 10 bases aligning to TRBD1. The receptor comes from a woman in her thirties or forties with Graves' ophthalmopathy. Source material: blood. In DNA form, the CDR3 reads TGTGCCAGCAGTCTGAAGGGGACAGGGGCACTGGAGACCCAGTACTTC. It yields the protein CASSLKGTGALETQYF.